This record concerns one T cell receptor (beta chain) sequence. Some clones are missing from TCRdb's copy, which holds only in-frame ones; the method was immunoSEQ multiplex PCR. This table has about 98,000 clones, approximately 90% appearing once. The sample is drawn from a study of blood T cell repertoires in COVID-19. The CDR3 is 16 amino acids. V was trimmed by 0 bases and J by 6 bases, leaving 18 bases between them. Germline-derived CDR1 and CDR2 are MNHEY and SVGAGI. The source of this sequence is a man between 70 and 80 years old with acute or convalescent COVID-19. This chain uses TRBV6-5 with TRBJ2-7; a weak D match, TRBD2 (7 bases). Sequencing used peripheral blood. The CDR3 region has the DNA TGTGCCAGCAGTTACTCGGGAGGAGGGGGGGTAGGCGAGCAGTACTTC. Its translation: CASSYSGGGGVGEQYF.